This TCR beta chain was found in a study of shared clonotypes between healthy human individuals. As regards this clone: Its antigen is undetermined.

Libraries were prepared by immunoSEQ multiplex PCR; TCRdb keeps only in-frame clonotypes and omits some of them. The sample lists 300,000 to 400,000 clones, more than 75% seen once, with roughly 17% in the top ten. The study's findings and limits: Some clonotypes were shared by all four sorted-subset donors, while others were not shared. The non-shared ones had lower generation probabilities than the shared ones.

CDR3 length: 15 amino acids. The germline gives CDR1 SNHLY, CDR2 FYNNEI. After removal of 10 bases from V and 3 bases from J, the junction contained 12 bases not matched to a gene. The clonotype originates from a man aged 18 to 30 in good health. This chain links TRBV2 with TRBJ1-5, with TRBD1 matching 7 bases. Input material: memory CD8+ T cells sorted from blood. The subset here: CD45RO+ cells pooled with CCR7-negative TemRA cells. CDR3 region: CATKADRVSNQPQHF. CDR3 bases: TGTGCCACTAAGGCCGACAGGGTGTCCAATCAGCCCCAGCATTTT.